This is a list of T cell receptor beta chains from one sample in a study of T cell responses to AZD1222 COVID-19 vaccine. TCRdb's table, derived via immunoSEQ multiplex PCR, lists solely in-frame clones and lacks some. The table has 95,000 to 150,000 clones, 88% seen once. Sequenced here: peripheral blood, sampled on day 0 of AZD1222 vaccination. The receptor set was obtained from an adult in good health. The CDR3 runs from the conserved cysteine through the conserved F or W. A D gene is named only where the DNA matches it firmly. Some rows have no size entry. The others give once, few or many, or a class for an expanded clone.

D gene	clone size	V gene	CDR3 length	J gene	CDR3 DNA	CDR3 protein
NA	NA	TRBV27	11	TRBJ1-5	TGTGCCAGCAGTTTAGATCAGCCCCAGCATTTT	CASSLDQPQHF
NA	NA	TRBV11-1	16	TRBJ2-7	TGTGCCAGCAGCTTAGCGCGGGGCAGCGGCTCCTACGAGCAGTACTTC	CASSLARGSGSYEQYF
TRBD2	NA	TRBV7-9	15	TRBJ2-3	TGTGCCAGCAGCTTAGGCGGGAGCGTAGCGGATACGCAGTATTTT	CASSLGGSVADTQYF
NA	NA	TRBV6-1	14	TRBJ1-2	TGTGCCAGCAGTGAAAACACCGCCCGCTATGGCTACACCTTC	CASSENTARYGYTF
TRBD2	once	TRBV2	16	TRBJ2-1	TGTGCCAGCAGTGAAGTTCGACTAGCGGTCTACAATGAGCAGTTCTTC	CASSEVRLAVYNEQFF
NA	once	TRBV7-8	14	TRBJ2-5	TGTGCCAGCAGCCAAGGGACTGCTCAAGAGACCCAGTACTTC	CASSQGTAQETQYF
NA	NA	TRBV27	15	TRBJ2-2	TGTGCCAGCAGTTTATATCCAGGTACCACCGGGGAGCTGTTTTTT	CASSLYPGTTGELFF
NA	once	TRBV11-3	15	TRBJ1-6	TGTGCCAGCAGCCTCGGGACTGCCCATAATTCACCCCTCCACTTT	CASSLGTAHNSPLHF
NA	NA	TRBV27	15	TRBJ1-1	TGTGCCAGCAGTTTGTGGGCCCGGGAGAACACTGAAGCTTTCTTT	CASSLWARENTEAFF
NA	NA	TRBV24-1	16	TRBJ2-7	TGTGCCACCAGTGACTCCGGGACTGGTAACTCCTACGAGCAGTACTTC	CATSDSGTGNSYEQYF
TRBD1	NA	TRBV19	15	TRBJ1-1	TGTGCCAGTAGTATCTTGCGACAGGGGTACACTGAAGCTTTCTTT	CASSILRQGYTEAFF
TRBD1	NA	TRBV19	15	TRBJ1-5	TGTGCCAGTAGTCCATCAGGGGGGAGCAATCAGCCCCAGCATTTT	CASSPSGGSNQPQHF
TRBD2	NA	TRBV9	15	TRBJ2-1	TGTGCCAGCAGCGTCGGTAGCGGGGAATACAATGAGCAGTTCTTC	CASSVGSGEYNEQFF
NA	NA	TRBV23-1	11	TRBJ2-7	TGCGCCAGACGTCTCAGAACCGAGCAGTACTTC	CARRLRTEQYF
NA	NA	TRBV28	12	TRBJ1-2	TGTGCCAGCAGTTTGGCTAACTATGGCTACACCTTC	CASSLANYGYTF
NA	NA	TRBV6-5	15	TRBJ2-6	TGTGCCAGCAGTTACGAGGGGGGTGGGGCCAACGTCCTGACTTTC	CASSYEGGGANVLTF
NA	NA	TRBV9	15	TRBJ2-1	TGTGCCAGCAGCGTGGAGGATAGCTCCTACAATGAGCAGTTCTTC	CASSVEDSSYNEQFF
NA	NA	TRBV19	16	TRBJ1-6	TGTGCCAGTACTTCAACAGGGTTCTTGGAAAATTCACCCCTCCACTTT	CASTSTGFLENSPLHF
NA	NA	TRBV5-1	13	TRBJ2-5	TGCGCCAGCGGAAAGGGGACCCAAGAGACCCAGTACTTC	CASGKGTQETQYF
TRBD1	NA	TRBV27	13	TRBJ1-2	TGTGCCAGCAGTTTCGGGACAGGGGGCGATGCGACCTTC	CASSFGTGGDATF
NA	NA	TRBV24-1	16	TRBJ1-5	TGTGCCACCAGTGATTTAAAGTCCTCGCGATTTGAGCCCCAGCATTTT	CATSDLKSSRFEPQHF
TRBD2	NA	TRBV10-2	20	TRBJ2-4	TGCGCCAGCAGTGGGCGTAGCGGGGGTGACGCTTTACTAGCCAAAAACATTCAGTACTTC	CASSGRSGGDALLAKNIQYF
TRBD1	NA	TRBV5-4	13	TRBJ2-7	TGTGCCAGCAGCCGACAGGGGAGCGACGAGCAGTACTTC	CASSRQGSDEQYF
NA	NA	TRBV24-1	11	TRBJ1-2	TGTGCCACCTGGGCGCCGGCTGGCTACACCTTC	CATWAPAGYTF
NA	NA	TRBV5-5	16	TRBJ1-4	TGTGCCAGCAGCTTGGGTCGTCAGGGCCTAGAGGAAAAACTGTTTTTT	CASSLGRQGLEEKLFF
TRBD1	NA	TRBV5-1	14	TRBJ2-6	TGCGCCAGCCAGGGGGCGGGTGGGGCCAACGTCCTGACTTTC	CASQGAGGANVLTF
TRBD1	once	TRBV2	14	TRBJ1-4	TGTGCCAGCAGTGGACAGGGGTTTAATGAAAAACTGTTTTTT	CASSGQGFNEKLFF
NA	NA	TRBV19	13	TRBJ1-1	TGTGCCAGTAGTGAGGGGATGAACACTGAAGCTTTCTTT	CASSEGMNTEAFF
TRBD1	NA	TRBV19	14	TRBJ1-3	TGTGCCAGTAGTGTTGACAGGGGGGGAAACACCATATATTTT	CASSVDRGGNTIYF
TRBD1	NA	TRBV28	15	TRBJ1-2	TGTGCCAGCAGTTCGGCCCCAGGGGGGAACTATGGCTACACCTTC	CASSSAPGGNYGYTF
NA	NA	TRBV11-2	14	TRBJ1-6	TGTGCCAGCAGCTTAGAAGGTTATAATTCACCCCTCCACTTT	CASSLEGYNSPLHF
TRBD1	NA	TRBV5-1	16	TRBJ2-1	TGCGCCAGCAGCTTAGGTCCAGGGGGAACCTACAATGAGCAGTTCTTC	CASSLGPGGTYNEQFF
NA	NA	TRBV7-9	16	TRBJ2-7	TGTGCCAGCAGCCAACCCCGGGAGACTCCCTCCTACGAGCAGTACTTC	CASSQPRETPSYEQYF
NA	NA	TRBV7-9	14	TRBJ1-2	TGTGCCAGCAGCACCCGACACGCTAACTATGGCTACACCTTC	CASSTRHANYGYTF
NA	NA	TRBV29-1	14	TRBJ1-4	TGCAGCGTTGCCGAAACCGGGGCTAATGAAAAACTGTTTTTT	CSVAETGANEKLFF
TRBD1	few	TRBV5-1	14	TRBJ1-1	TGCGCCAGCAGCTTGGATCCAGGGGGCACTGAAGCTTTCTTT	CASSLDPGGTEAFF
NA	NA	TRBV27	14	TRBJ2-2	TGTGCCAGCAGTTTTTTGGGGATCACCGGGGAGCTGTTTTTT	CASSFLGITGELFF
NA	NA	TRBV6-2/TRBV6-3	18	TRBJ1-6	TGTGCCAGCAGTTACCGGATCCACAGGGCAGAGCGGAATTCACCCCTCCACTTT	CASSYRIHRAERNSPLHF
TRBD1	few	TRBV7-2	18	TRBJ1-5	TGTGCCAGCAGCTTGGTGGTATGGGGACAGGTGGGCAATCAGCCCCAGCATTTT	CASSLVVWGQVGNQPQHF
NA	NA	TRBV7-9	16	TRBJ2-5	TGTGCCAGCAGCTTAGTCTGGGGCCTGGATGGAGAGACCCAGTACTTC	CASSLVWGLDGETQYF
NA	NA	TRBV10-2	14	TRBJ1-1	TGCGCCAGCAGTATCCAGGGCTCCTCCACTGAAGCTTTCTTT	CASSIQGSSTEAFF
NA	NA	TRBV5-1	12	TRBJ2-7	TGCGCCAGCAGCTTACCCTCCTACGAGCAGTACTTC	CASSLPSYEQYF
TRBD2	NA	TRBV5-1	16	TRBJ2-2	TGCGCCAGCAGCTTGGCCCTAGCGGGAGGGCCCGGGGAGCTGTTTTTT	CASSLALAGGPGELFF
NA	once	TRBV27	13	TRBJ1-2	TGTGCCAGCCAACCTGGAGGGGGCTATGGCTACACCTTC	CASQPGGGYGYTF
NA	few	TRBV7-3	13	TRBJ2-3	TGTGCCAGCAGCTTTTCGGAGTCTGATACGCAGTATTTT	CASSFSESDTQYF
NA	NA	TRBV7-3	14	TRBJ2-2	TGTGCCAGCAGCTTAGGACAGTCCACCGGGGAGCTGTTTTTT	CASSLGQSTGELFF
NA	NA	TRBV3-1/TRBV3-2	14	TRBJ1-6	TGTGCCAGCAGCCACAGGGGTTCTAATTCACCCCTCCACTTT	CASSHRGSNSPLHF
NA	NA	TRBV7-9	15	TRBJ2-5	TGTGCCAGCAGCCCAGCCGCGGCGGGACAAGAGACCCAGTACTTC	CASSPAAAGQETQYF